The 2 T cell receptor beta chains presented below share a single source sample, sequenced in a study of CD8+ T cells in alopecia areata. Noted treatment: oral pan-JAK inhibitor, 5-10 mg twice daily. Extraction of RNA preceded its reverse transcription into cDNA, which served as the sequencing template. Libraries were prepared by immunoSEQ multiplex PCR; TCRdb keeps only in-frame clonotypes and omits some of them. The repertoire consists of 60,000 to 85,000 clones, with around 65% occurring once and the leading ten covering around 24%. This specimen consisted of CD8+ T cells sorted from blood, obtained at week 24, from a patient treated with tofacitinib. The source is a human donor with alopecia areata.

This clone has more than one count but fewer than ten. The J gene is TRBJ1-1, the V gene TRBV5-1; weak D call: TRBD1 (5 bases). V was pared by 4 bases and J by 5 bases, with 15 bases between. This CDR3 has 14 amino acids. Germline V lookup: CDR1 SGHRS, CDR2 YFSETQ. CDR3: CASSQWEGVTEAFF. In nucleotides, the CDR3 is TGCGCCAGCAGCCAATGGGAAGGGGTAACTGAAGCTTTCTTT.

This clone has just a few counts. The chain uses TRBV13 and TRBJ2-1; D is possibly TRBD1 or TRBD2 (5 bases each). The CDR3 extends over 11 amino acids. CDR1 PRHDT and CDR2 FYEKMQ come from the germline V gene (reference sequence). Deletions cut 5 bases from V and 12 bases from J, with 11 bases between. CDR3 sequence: CASSPGPLQFF. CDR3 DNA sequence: TGTGCCAGCAGCCCGGGGCCCCTGCAGTTCTTC.